This TCR beta chain appears in the sequencing data of a study of T cell repertoires in cytomegalovirus infection. For the study at large: Both CMV infection and a matching HLA type were indicated by public TCR beta signatures. Study results and caveats: HLA-C-restricted TCR beta clonotypes specific for CMV led the ex vivo response. The cumulative frequency of public TCR beta families identified carriers of CMV plus the relevant HLA.

TCRdb recomputed calls from the reads with MiXCR, one row per CDR3 protein. The sample holds 200,000 or so distinct CDR3 sequences, about 21% seen once. This clonotype has only a few counts. The target antigen is unknown. A much bigger clone sits one base away, suggesting this may be a read error. CDR1 is SGHTA, CDR2 FQGNSA, per germline. The CDR3 has 15 residues. V lost 1 base, J lost 7 bases, and 14 bases lay in between. Source material: PBMCs. This TCR was recovered from a human donor in good health (CMV status not recorded). Some clones in this sample may be carry-over from other donors' samples. The rearrangement uses TRBV7-2 and TRBJ2-1; TRBD2 is a possible D gene (6 bases). The CDR3 here is CASSLVTSTLNEQFF. CDR3 nucleotides: TGTGCCAGCAGCTTAGTAACTAGCACGTTGAATGAGCAGTTCTTC. The variable domain in full, with the rest retrieved from reference TRBV7-2 and TRBJ2-1, is GAGVSQSPSNKVTEKGKDVELRCDPISGHTALYWYRQSLGQGLEFLIYFQGNSAPDKSGLPSDRFSAERTGGSVSTLTIQRTQQEDSAVYLCASSLVTSTLNEQFFGPGTRLTVL.